This T cell receptor (beta chain) was sequenced in a study of T-cell memory formation after mild COVID-19. Study-level background: TCR clusters were mostly donor specific.

V lost 6 bases and J 4 bases, leaving 11 bases between the germline ends. The CDR3 contains 13 residues. The germline gives CDR1 MNHEY, CDR2 SMNVEV (reference sequence). Each CDR3 protein is one row after TCRdb ran MiXCR on the 5' RACE reads. Of 550,000 to 700,000 distinct CDR3 sequences detected, roughly a sixth appear once; the ten largest clones hold roughly 7.7%. Findings and limits, study-wide: Several responding clones turned up in pre-infection memory, indicating that cross-reactive memory may have taken part. Contracting CD4+ clones were located mainly in CM and EM, and CD8+ clones in EMRA.

For this clonotype: Its cognate antigen is unknown.

V usage is TRBV27 and J usage is TRBJ2-3; D might be TRBD2 (6 bases). Specimen: PBMCs or a T cell subset sorted from them (not recorded which). This receptor was taken from an adult woman who had mild COVID-19 (a few samples of this study predate the infection). Cell type and time point are not known. The CDR3 here is CASRPEGSDTQYF. The CDR3 bases are TGTGCCAGCAGACCGGAGGGCTCAGATACGCAGTATTTT.